What follows are 5 T cell receptor beta chains derived from one specimen sequenced in a study of technical replicates of blood from a handful of donors. Profiling relied on immunoSEQ multiplex PCR, and the TCRdb table lists in-frame clones only, not all of them. Here the sample spans roughly 80,000 clones, approximately 89% being singletons. The sequenced material came from T cells isolated from PBMCs. The receptors come from a human donor in good health.

The V call is TRBV6-1, the J call TRBJ2-3; maybe TRBD1 (6 bases). Trimming shortened V by 8 bases and J by 2 bases, and 14 bases separated the two germline ends. CDR3 size: 14 residues. Germline values: CDR1 MNHNS, CDR2 SASEGT. CDR3 coding DNA: TGTGCCAGCGCGGTACAGGGCTTCACAGATACGCAGTATTTT. Protein: CASAVQGFTDTQYF.

J is TRBJ2-3 and V is TRBV7-9, with TRBD2 identical over 8 bases. CDR3 size: 18 residues. Looked up from germline, CDR1 is SEHNR and CDR2 is FQNEAQ (reference sequence). The trim removed 1 base at V and 0 bases at J, leaving 9 bases unmatched. The CDR3 sequence is CASSLGGLAFISTDTQYF. As DNA, the CDR3 is TGTGCCAGCAGCTTAGGAGGACTAGCTTTTATCAGCACAGATACGCAGTATTTT.

V and J are TRBV27 and TRBJ2-3; weak D call: TRBD1 (6 bases). V was pared by 4 bases and J by 6 bases, with 11 bases between. This CDR3 has 13 residues. Germline CDR1 and CDR2: MNHEY and SMNVEV (reference sequence). The CDR3 nucleotides read TGTGCCAGCAGTTACAGGGTTCTGGATACGCAGTATTTT. Translated: CASSYRVLDTQYF.

V and J are TRBV7-9 and TRBJ2-1; 10 positions match TRBD2. The CDR3 runs 16 residues. V was pared by 4 bases and J by 7 bases, with 10 bases of the junction left unmatched. CDR1 and CDR2 from the germline V gene are SEHNR and FQNEAQ (reference sequence). The CDR3 DNA is TGTGCCAGCAGCTCCACCCGGACTAGCGGAAGAAATGAGCAGTTCTTC. Translation: CASSSTRTSGRNEQFF.

The V call is TRBV10-1, the J call TRBJ2-2; D is possibly TRBD2 (6 bases). V lost 8 bases, J lost 5 bases, and 12 bases lay in between. The CDR3 totals 13 residues. Germline CDR1 is WNHNN and CDR2 is SYGVQD (reference sequence). The CDR3: CASGGSGTGELFF. CDR3 nucleotides: TGCGCCAGCGGAGGGTCGGGGACCGGGGAGCTGTTTTTT.